The sequence of this TCR beta chain was determined in a study of radiation and T cells in renal cell carcinoma. Described time point: blood 4 weeks post-SBRT, at nephrectomy. Treatment defined: 15 Gy SBRT to primary tumor, nephrectomy 4 weeks later. Nephrectomy followed 15 Gy stereotactic body radiation by 4 weeks. Clear cell pathology was present in this patient's renal cell carcinoma. TCRdb's table, derived via immunoSEQ multiplex PCR, lists solely in-frame clones and lacks some. The repertoire holds approximately 150,000 clones, 70% to 90% seen once, with around a sixth in the top ten. This CDR3 region has 15 residues. Germline CDR1 reads SGHTA; CDR2 reads FQGNSA. V was trimmed by 2 bases and J by 0 bases, leaving 8 bases between them.

This clonotype was sampled from a woman in her 50s with renal cell carcinoma. This chain links TRBV7-2 with TRBJ2-1; D is undetermined. The sequencing here drew on blood, taken from a patient whose treatment included radiotherapy and nephrectomy. This chain's CDR3 is CASSLSLSSYNEQFF. CDR3 DNA: TGTGCCAGCAGCTTAAGCCTAAGCTCCTACAATGAGCAGTTCTTC.